This TCR beta chain was profiled in a study of blood T cell repertoires in COVID-19. Overall study: Sites in the United States, Italy and Spain provided acute and convalescent COVID-19 samples.

V gave up 2 bases and J gave up 8 bases, with 12 bases separating them. This CDR3 has 14 amino acids. From germline, CDR1 is MNHNY and CDR2 SVGAGI (reference sequence). TCRdb's table, derived via immunoSEQ multiplex PCR, lists solely in-frame clones and lacks some. The table includes some 250,000 clones, around 90% detected once. J is TRBJ1-4 and V is TRBV6-6, with D possibly matching TRBD1 (5 bases). What was sequenced was peripheral blood. The sequence was obtained from a human donor in a cohort sampled during active COVID-19. The CDR3 loop is CASSYGWGEEKLFF. The DNA for the CDR3 is TGTGCCAGCAGTTACGGTTGGGGGGAGGAAAAACTGTTTTTT.